The rows below give T cell receptor beta chains drawn from one sample of a study of OX40 agonist ivuxolimab in advanced cancers. Some clones are missing from TCRdb's copy, which holds only in-frame ones; the method was immunoSEQ multiplex PCR. The sample records over 35,000 clones, 80% to 90% being singletons. The sample here was CD4+ or CD8+ T cells sorted from blood, taken in a trial of the OX40 agonist ivuxolimab. These receptors all come from an adult with an advanced solid tumor such as melanoma, head and neck, liver or kidney cancer. CDR3s include the opening cysteine and the closing phenylalanine or tryptophan. D genes are given only for firm matches. Clone size is stated in some rows and not others, as once, few, many or a class when expanded.

CDR3nt,CDR3aa,v_gene,d_gene,j_gene,abundance
TGCAGCGTTGAAGCGGGACAGCAAGAGACCCAGTACTTC,CSVEAGQQETQYF,TRBV29-1,TRBD1,TRBJ2-5,-
TGTGCCAGCAGCCCCCCCCGGACAGCAAGCTACACCTTC,CASSPPRTASYTF,TRBV7-9,-,TRBJ1-2,few
TGTGCCAGCACGGTCACAGACTATAATTCACCCCTCCACTTT,CASTVTDYNSPLHF,TRBV6-1,-,TRBJ1-6,once
TGTGCCACTTGGGGGTATCACGGCTCTGGGGCCAACGTCCTGACTTTC,CATWGYHGSGANVLTF,TRBV19,-,TRBJ2-6,-
TGCGCCAGCAGCCAAGGCTGGGGGGCAAGTTCACCCCTCCACTTT,CASSQGWGASSPLHF,TRBV4-1,-,TRBJ1-6,-
TGTGCCAGCAGCCTCCAAACCGGGACAGGGGGGAACACCGGGGAGCTGTTTTTT,CASSLQTGTGGNTGELFF,TRBV9,TRBD1,TRBJ2-2,-
TGTGCCTGGAGTAGTCACGGCGGGAGGGTAGTTGAGCAGTTCTTC,CAWSSHGGRVVEQFF,TRBV30,TRBD2,TRBJ2-1,-
TGTGCCAGCAGTTTTGAAGAGACCCAGTACTTC,CASSFEETQYF,TRBV27,-,TRBJ2-5,-
TGTGCCAGCCGCCTCGACAGGTCCTGGGGTCAGCCCCAGCATTTT,CASRLDRSWGQPQHF,TRBV6-7,-,TRBJ1-5,-
TGTGCCAGCAGCGCGGGAATTCAGGGAAATTCACCCCTCCACTTT,CASSAGIQGNSPLHF,TRBV9,-,TRBJ1-6,-
TGTGCCAGCAGCGCGACAGGGTACACTGAAGCTTTCTTT,CASSATGYTEAFF,TRBV9,TRBD1,TRBJ1-1,-
TGCAGCGCCCTCGGCCGATGGGGGGTGAACACTGAAGCTTTCTTT,CSALGRWGVNTEAFF,TRBV29-1,-,TRBJ1-1,-
TGTGCCTGGACCCATGCTTATGGCTACACCTTC,CAWTHAYGYTF,TRBV30,-,TRBJ1-2,-
TGCGCCAGCAGCTTACGCTCCCAAGAGACCCAGTACTTC,CASSLRSQETQYF,TRBV5-1,-,TRBJ2-5,few
TGTGCCAGCAGCCCGGTCTCCCCCTACAATGAGCAGTTCTTC,CASSPVSPYNEQFF,TRBV14,-,TRBJ2-1,-
TGCGCCAGCAGCCAAGAGGGCGGGATGAGCTCCTACGAGCAGTACTTC,CASSQEGGMSSYEQYF,TRBV4-1,-,TRBJ2-7,-
TGTGCCAGTAGTATCTGGGGGCGAGGGCAGCCCCAGCATTTT,CASSIWGRGQPQHF,TRBV19,-,TRBJ1-5,once
TGTGCCAGCTCACCAGGCCTTAGCAATCAGCCCCAGCATTTT,CASSPGLSNQPQHF,TRBV18,-,TRBJ1-5,-
TGTGCCAGCAGCCATAACATGGGGTCCGGGACTAGCGGGAGTGGCGAGACCCAGTACTTC,CASSHNMGSGTSGSGETQYF,TRBV7-8,TRBD2,TRBJ2-5,-
TGTGCCAGCAGCTTAGGAGGGGACAATGAGCAGTTCTTC,CASSLGGDNEQFF,TRBV11-2,-,TRBJ2-1,-
TGTGCCAGCAGCCAAGATAAGGGTGGGTGGGAGACCCAGTACTTC,CASSQDKGGWETQYF,TRBV4-2,-,TRBJ2-5,-
TGTGCCAGCAGTTTTGACCTGGGGTCCCAGCATTTT,CASSFDLGSQHF,TRBV2,-,TRBJ1-5,-
TGTGCCAGCAGCTTTACTCAGGGAGCGGACACTGAAGCTTTCTTT,CASSFTQGADTEAFF,TRBV11-2,-,TRBJ1-1,-
TGTGCCAGCAGTTATCAGGGCGCCCAGCCCCAGCATTTT,CASSYQGAQPQHF,TRBV6-5,-,TRBJ1-5,-
TGTGCCAGTAGTATTAACCTGGGCGCGGGTACCGGGGAGCTGTTTTTT,CASSINLGAGTGELFF,TRBV19,-,TRBJ2-2,-
TGTGCCAGCAGCTTGTTGGGGGAGGACCGGAACGAGCAGTACTTC,CASSLLGEDRNEQYF,TRBV5-6,-,TRBJ2-7,-
TGTGCCTGGAAGCTTAGTGGTTCGAACACTGAAGCTTTCTTT,CAWKLSGSNTEAFF,TRBV30,-,TRBJ1-1,-
TGTGCCAGCAGAATGGCCCCGAATGAAAAACTGTTTTTT,CASRMAPNEKLFF,TRBV28,-,TRBJ1-4,-
TGTGCCAGCAGTTTCGGTGCGAATGGCTACACCTTC,CASSFGANGYTF,TRBV28,-,TRBJ1-2,-
TGTGCCAGCTCGACAGGGGGCTTTGGAAACACCATATATTTT,CASSTGGFGNTIYF,TRBV6-1,TRBD1,TRBJ1-3,-
TGTGCCAGCAGTCCCATATACTCCCTCCAGACATCCACCTTC,CASSPIYSLQTSTF,TRBV6-5,-,TRBJ1-2,-
TGTGCCAGCTCACCACAGGACGGGGACCTGAACACTGAAGCTTTCTTT,CASSPQDGDLNTEAFF,TRBV18,-,TRBJ1-1,-
TGTGCCAGCAGACTAGGGGGGACAGATACGCAGTATTTT,CASRLGGTDTQYF,TRBV7-2,-,TRBJ2-3,once
TGTGCCAGCAGTTTGGGGGATAACTATGGCTACACCTTC,CASSLGDNYGYTF,TRBV6-5,-,TRBJ1-2,once
TGTGCCAGCAGTCCCCTAGGGCGGGGGGGTGTCAATGAGCAGTTCTTC,CASSPLGRGGVNEQFF,TRBV28,TRBD2,TRBJ2-1,-
TGTGCCAGCAGCTTGGGGGACACTGAAGCTTTCTTT,CASSLGDTEAFF,TRBV5-6,-,TRBJ1-1,-
TGCGCCAGCAGCCAAGATCCCCGGCAGTCCGGGGAGCTGTTTTTT,CASSQDPRQSGELFF,TRBV4-1,-,TRBJ2-2,-
TGTGCCAGCAGCTTTGGGGGGGAAGAGACCCAGTACTTC,CASSFGGEETQYF,TRBV7-9,TRBD2,TRBJ2-5,-
TGTGCCAGCAGTGCTGCACCGGGACAGGGCGGTCAGCCCCAGCATTTT,CASSAAPGQGGQPQHF,TRBV2,TRBD1,TRBJ1-5,-
TGTGCCAGCAGCTTGCGTACAGGGGCTAACACCGGGGAGCTGTTTTTT,CASSLRTGANTGELFF,TRBV5-5,TRBD1,TRBJ2-2,-
TGTGCCATCAGCGTAGGTGACGAGCAGTACTTC,CAISVGDEQYF,TRBV10-3,-,TRBJ2-7,-
TGTGCTAGTGGTTTGGACCGAGGACAGGGGCGATATCGCACAGATACGCAGTATTTT,CASGLDRGQGRYRTDTQYF,TRBV12-5,TRBD1,TRBJ2-3,-
TGTGCCAGTGGGGACAGGGTGTACAATGAGCAGTTCTTC,CASGDRVYNEQFF,TRBV25-1,TRBD1,TRBJ2-1,-
TGTGCCAGCAGTCCGAGACTAGCGGGAGTGGCCGGGGAGCTGTTTTTT,CASSPRLAGVAGELFF,TRBV27,TRBD2,TRBJ2-2,-
TGTGCCTGGCAGAGACAGGGGGAGCCCCAGACCCAGTACTTC,CAWQRQGEPQTQYF,TRBV30,TRBD1,TRBJ2-5,-
TGTGCCAGCAGCCCGCAGGGTCCCGGGGAGCTGTTTTTT,CASSPQGPGELFF,TRBV7-8,-,TRBJ2-2,-
TGTGCCAGCAGTGGGACGGAAAGTGGAAACACCATATATTTT,CASSGTESGNTIYF,TRBV6-6,-,TRBJ1-3,-
TGTGCCAGCAGTGAGAATAGCGGGAGTTCTTGGGAGCAGTTCTTC,CASSENSGSSWEQFF,TRBV6-4,TRBD2,TRBJ2-1,-
TGTGCCAGCAGCGGACCGGGACAGAGTTCCCTTAATAGAGATACGCAGTATTTT,CASSGPGQSSLNRDTQYF,TRBV9,TRBD1,TRBJ2-3,-